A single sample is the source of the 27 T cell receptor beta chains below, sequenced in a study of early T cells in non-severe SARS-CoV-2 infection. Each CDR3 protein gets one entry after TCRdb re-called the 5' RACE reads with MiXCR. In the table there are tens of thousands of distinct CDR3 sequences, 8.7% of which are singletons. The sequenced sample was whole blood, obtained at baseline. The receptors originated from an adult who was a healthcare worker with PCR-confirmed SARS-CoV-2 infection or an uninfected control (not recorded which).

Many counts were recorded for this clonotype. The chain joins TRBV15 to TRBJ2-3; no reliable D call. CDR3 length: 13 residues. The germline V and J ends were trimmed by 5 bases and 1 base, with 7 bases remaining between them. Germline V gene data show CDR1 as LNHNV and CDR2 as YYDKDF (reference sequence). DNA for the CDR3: TGTGCCACCAGCCGAGGCGGCACAGATACGCAGTATTTT. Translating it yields CATSRGGTDTQYF.

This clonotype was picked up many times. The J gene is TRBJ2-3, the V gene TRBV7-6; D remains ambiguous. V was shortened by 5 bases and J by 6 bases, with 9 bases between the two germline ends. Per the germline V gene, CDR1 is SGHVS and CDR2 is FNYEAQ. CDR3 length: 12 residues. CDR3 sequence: CASSTGWDTQYF. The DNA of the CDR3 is TGTGCCAGCAGCACCGGTTGGGATACGCAGTATTTT.

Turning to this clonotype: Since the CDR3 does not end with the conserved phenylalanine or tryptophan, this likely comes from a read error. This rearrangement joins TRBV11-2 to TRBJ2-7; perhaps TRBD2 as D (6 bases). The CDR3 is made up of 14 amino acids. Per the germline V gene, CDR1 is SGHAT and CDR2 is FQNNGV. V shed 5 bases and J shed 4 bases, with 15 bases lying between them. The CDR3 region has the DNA TGTGCCAGCAGCCCACCGGACTACGAGTACGAGCAGTACTTA. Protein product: CASSPPDYEYEQYL.

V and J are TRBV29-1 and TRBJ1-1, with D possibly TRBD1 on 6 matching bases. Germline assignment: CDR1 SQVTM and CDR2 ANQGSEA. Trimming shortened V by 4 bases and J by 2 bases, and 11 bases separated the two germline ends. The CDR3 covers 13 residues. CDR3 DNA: TGCAGCGTTGCATCCAGGGGAAACACTGAAGCTTTCTTT. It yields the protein CSVASRGNTEAFF.

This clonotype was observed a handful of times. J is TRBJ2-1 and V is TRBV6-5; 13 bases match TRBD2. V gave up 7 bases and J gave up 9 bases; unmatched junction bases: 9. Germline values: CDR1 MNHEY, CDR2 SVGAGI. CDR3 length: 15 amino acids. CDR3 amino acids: CASTTGTSGNVEQFF. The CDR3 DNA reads TGTGCCAGCACTACCGGGACTAGCGGGAATGTTGAGCAGTTCTTC.

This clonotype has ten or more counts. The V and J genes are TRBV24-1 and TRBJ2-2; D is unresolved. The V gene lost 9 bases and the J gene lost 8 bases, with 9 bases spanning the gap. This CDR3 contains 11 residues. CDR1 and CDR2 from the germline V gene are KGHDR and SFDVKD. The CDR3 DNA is TGTGCCACCGGCGCAACGGGGGAGCTGTTTTTT. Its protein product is CATGATGELFF.

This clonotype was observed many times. In DNA form, the CDR3 reads TGTGCCAGCAGTTTAGCAAGAGGATTCTCCTACAATGAGCAGTTCTTC. Its protein product is CASSLARGFSYNEQFF. The chain combines TRBV12-3 or TRBV12-4 with TRBJ2-1, with unresolved D. This CDR3 region has 16 residues. Trimming took 0 bases from V and 0 from J, leaving 9 bases between them.

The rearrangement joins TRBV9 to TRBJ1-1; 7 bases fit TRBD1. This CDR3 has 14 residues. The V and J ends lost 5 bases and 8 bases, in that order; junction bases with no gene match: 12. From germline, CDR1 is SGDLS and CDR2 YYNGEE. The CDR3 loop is CASSRDSGGPEAFF. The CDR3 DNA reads TGTGCCAGCAGTCGGGACAGCGGGGGACCGGAAGCTTTCTTT. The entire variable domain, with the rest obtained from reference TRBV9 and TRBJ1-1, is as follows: DSGVTQTPKHLITATGQRVTLRCSPRSGDLSVYWYQQSLDQGLQFLIQYYNGEERAKGNILERFSAQQFPDLHSELNLSSLELGDSALYFCASSRDSGGPEAFFGQGTRLTVV.

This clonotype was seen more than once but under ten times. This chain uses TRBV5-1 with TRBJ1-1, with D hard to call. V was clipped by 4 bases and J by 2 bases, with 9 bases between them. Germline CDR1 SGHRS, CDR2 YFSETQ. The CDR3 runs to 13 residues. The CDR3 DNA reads TGCGCCAGCAGCCGAGGGTATAACACTGAAGCTTTCTTT. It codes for CASSRGYNTEAFF.

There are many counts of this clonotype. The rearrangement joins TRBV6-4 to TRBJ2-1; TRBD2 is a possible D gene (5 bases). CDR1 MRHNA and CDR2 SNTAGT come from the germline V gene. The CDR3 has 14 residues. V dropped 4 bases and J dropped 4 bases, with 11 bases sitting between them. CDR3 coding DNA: TGTGCCAGCAGTGGGGATGGAGGATACAATGAGCAGTTCTTC. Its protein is CASSGDGGYNEQFF.

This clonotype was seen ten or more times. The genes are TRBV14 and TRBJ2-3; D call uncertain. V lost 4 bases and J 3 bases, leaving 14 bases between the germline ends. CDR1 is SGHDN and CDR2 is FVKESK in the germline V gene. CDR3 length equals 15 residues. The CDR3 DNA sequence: TGTGCCAGCAGCCCCCGGTACGGCGGAACAGATACGCAGTATTTT. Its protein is CASSPRYGGTDTQYF.

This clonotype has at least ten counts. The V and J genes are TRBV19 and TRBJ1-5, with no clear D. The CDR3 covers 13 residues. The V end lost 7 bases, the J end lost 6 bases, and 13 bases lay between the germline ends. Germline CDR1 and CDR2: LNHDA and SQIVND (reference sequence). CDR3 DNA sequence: TGTGCCAGTAAGGGCCAGTGGCTTCAGCCCCAGCATTTT. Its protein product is CASKGQWLQPQHF.

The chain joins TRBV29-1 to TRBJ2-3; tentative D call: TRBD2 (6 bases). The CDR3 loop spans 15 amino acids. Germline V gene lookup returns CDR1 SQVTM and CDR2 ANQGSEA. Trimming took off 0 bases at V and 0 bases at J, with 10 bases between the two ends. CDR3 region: CSVEDGLTSTDTQYF. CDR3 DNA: TGCAGCGTTGAAGACGGACTAACTAGCACAGATACGCAGTATTTT.

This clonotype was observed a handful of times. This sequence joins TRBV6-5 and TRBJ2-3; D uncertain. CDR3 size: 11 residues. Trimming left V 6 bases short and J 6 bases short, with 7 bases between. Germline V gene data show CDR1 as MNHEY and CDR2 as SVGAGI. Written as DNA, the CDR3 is TGTGCCAGCAGACAGAGTGATACGCAGTATTTT. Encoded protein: CASRQSDTQYF.

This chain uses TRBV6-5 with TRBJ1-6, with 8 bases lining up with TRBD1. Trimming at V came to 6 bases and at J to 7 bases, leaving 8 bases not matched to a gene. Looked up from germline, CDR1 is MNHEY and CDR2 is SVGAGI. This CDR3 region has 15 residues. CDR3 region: CASRKRQGRNSPLHF. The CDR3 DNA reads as TGTGCCAGCAGGAAAAGACAGGGGAGAAATTCACCCCTCCACTTT.

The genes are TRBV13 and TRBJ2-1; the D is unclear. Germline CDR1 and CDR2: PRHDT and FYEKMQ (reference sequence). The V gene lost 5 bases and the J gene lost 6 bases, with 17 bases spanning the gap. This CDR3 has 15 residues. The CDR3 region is CASSDLDGRVNEQFF. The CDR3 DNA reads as TGTGCCAGCAGCGACTTGGACGGTCGGGTCAATGAGCAGTTCTTC.

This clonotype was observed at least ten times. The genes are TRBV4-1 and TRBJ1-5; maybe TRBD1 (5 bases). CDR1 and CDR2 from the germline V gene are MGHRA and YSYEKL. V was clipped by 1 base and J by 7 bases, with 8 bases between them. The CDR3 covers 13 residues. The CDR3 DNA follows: TGCGCCAGCAGCCAAGTCGGGGGACAGCCCCAGCATTTT. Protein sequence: CASSQVGGQPQHF.

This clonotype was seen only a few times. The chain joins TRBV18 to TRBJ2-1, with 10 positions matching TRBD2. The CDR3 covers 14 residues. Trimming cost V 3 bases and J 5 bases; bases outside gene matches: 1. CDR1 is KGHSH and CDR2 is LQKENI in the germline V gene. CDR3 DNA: TGTGCCAGCTCACCTGGGACTAGCGACAATGAGCAGTTCTTC. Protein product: CASSPGTSDNEQFF.

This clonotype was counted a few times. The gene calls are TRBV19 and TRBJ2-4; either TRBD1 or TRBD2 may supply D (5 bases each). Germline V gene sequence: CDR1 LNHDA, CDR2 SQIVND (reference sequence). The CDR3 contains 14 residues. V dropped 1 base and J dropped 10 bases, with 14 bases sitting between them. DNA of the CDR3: TGTGCCAGTAGTATAGCCGGGGCTTCGGGGATTCAGTACTTC. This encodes CASSIAGASGIQYF.

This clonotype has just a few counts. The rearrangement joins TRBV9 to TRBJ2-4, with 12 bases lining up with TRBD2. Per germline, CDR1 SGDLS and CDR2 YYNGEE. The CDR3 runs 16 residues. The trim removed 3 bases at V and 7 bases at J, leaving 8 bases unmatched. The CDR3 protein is CASSAPLAGGRNIQYF. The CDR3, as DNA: TGTGCCAGCAGCGCTCCCCTAGCGGGGGGGAGGAACATTCAGTACTTC.

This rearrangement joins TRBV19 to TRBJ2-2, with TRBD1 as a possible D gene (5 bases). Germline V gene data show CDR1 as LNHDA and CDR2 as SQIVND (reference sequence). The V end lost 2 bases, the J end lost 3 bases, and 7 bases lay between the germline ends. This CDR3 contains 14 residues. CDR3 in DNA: TGTGCCAGTAGTATACAGGGTGACACCGGGGAGCTGTTTTTT. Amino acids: CASSIQGDTGELFF.

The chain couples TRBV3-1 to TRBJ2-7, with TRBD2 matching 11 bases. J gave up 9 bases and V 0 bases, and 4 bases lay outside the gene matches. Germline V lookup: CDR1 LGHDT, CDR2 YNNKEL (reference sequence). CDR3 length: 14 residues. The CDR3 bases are TGTGCCAGCAGCCAAGAAGCCCTAGCGGGGGGGCAGTACTTC. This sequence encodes CASSQEALAGGQYF.

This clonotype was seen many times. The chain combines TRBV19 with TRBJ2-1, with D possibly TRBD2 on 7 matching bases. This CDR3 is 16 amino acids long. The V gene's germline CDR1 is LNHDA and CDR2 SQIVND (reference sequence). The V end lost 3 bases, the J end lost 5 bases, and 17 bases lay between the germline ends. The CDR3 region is CASSIPRGGNDNEQFF. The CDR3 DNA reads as TGTGCCAGTAGTATTCCAAGGGGGGGGAATGACAATGAGCAGTTCTTC.

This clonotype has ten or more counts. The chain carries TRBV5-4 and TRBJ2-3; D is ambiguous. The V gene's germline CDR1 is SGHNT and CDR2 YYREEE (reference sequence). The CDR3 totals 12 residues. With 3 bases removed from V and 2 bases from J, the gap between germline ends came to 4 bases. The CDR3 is CASSSDTDTQYF. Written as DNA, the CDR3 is TGTGCCAGCAGCTCCGACACAGATACGCAGTATTTT.

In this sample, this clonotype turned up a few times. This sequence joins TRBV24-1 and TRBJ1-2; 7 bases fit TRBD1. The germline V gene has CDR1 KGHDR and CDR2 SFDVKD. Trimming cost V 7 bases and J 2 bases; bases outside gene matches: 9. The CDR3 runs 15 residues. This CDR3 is CATSLSQGVNYGYTF. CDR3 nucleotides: TGTGCCACCAGCCTGTCTCAGGGGGTGAACTATGGCTACACCTTC.

As DNA, the CDR3 is TGTGCCAGCAGGTTGACAGGGGAAGAGACCCAGTACTTC. It is translated as CASRLTGEETQYF. The V gene is TRBV12-3 or TRBV12-4, the J gene TRBJ2-5, with 8 bases fitting TRBD1. The CDR3 is 13 residues long. The V segment lost 6 bases and the J segment 3 bases; nucleotides outside the gene matches: 3.

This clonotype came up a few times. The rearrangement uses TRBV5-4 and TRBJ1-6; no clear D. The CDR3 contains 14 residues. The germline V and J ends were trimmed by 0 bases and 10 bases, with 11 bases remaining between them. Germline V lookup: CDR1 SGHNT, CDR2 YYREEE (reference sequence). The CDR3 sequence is CASSLGIQASPLHF. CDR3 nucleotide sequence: TGTGCCAGCAGCTTGGGGATCCAAGCGTCACCCCTCCACTTT.